This TCR beta chain was observed in a study of T cell responses to AZD1222 COVID-19 vaccine. Sequencing used immunoSEQ multiplex PCR; TCRdb keeps in-frame clones, though not all of them. The sample lists more than 110,000 clones, about 89% seen once, with around 5% in the top ten. Findings of the study overall: Spike regions recognized by vaccine-associated CD4 TCRs spanned the protein, led by 160-218 and 743-854. Unmutated variant regions are reportedly the target of nearly half of TCRs that are spike-specific.

The count of this clone is one. Its antigen is undetermined. Specimen: peripheral blood, collected on day 0 of AZD1222 vaccination. This sequence was found in an adult in good health.

In nucleotides, the CDR3 is TGTGCCAGCAGTTATAGCGGGAGCAGACCGGGCGCAGATACGCAGTATTTT. This codes for CASSYSGSRPGADTQYF. The chain links TRBV27 to TRBJ2-3, with 9 bases that match TRBD2. From germline, CDR1 is MNHEY and CDR2 SMNVEV (reference sequence). The V and J ends lost 4 bases and 4 bases, in that order; junction bases with no gene match: 12. The CDR3 contains 17 residues.